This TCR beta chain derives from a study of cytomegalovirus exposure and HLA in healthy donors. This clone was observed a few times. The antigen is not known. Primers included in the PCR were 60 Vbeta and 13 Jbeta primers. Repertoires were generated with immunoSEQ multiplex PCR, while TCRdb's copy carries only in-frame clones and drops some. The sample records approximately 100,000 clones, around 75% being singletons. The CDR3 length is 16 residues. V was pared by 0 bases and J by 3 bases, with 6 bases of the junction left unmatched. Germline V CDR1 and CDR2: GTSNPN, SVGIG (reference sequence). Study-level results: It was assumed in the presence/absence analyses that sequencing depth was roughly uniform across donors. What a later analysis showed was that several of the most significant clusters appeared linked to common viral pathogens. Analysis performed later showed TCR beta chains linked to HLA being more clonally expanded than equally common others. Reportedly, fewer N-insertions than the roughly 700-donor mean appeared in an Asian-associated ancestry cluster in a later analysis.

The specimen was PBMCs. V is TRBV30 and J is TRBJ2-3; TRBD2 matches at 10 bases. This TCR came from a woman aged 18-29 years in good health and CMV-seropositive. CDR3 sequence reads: CAWSVSTSGPTDTQYF. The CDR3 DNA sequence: TGTGCCTGGAGTGTCTCGACTAGCGGGCCAACAGATACGCAGTATTTT.